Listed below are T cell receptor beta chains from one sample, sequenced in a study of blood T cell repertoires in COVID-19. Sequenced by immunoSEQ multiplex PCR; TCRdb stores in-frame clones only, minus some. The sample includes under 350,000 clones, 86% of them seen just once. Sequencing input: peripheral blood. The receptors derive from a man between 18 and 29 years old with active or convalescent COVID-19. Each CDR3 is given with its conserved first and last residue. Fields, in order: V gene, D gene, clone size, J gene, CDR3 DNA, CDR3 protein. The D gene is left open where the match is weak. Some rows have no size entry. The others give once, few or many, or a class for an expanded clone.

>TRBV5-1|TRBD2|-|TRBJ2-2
TGCGCCGTCCGCGGCCTAGCGGGGGACCCGACCGGGGAGCTGTTTTTT
CAVRGLAGDPTGELFF
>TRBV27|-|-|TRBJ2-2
TGTGCCAGCAGTTACGCAGGGCTAAACACCGGGGAGCTGTTTTTT
CASSYAGLNTGELFF
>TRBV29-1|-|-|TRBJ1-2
TGCAGCGTTTCCCCGGGCAGGGGCCCACCCTACACCTTC
CSVSPGRGPPYTF
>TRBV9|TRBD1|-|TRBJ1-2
TGTGCCAGCAGCGTGTCACAGGGGGCTGGCTATGGCTACACCTTC
CASSVSQGAGYGYTF
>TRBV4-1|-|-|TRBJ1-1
TGCGCCAGCAGCCCGCTGACCTCGGGAGAGTCTGAAGCTTTCTTT
CASSPLTSGESEAFF
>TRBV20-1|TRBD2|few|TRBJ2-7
TGCAGTGCTAGTAGGGTAGCGGGAGACCACGAGCAGTACTTC
CSASRVAGDHEQYF
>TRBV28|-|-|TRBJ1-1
TGTGCCAGTTCGTCGTACACTGAAGCTTTCTTT
CASSSYTEAFF
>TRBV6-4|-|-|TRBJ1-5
TGTGCCTTACCCCCGGGGAACGGCAATCAGCCCCAGCATTTT
CALPPGNGNQPQHF
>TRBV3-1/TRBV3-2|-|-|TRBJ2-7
TGTGCCACCTCGCAAACCGACAGAGCGATTACCTACGAGCAGTACTTC
CATSQTDRAITYEQYF
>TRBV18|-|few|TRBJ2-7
TGTGCCAGCTCACCATTCGAGGAGGAGGACGAGCAGTACTTC
CASSPFEEEDEQYF
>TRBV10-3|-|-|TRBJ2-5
TGTGCCATCAGTGAAGCAGGGGGGCTGGAGACCCAGTACTTC
CAISEAGGLETQYF
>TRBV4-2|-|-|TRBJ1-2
TGTGCCAGCCAAGGGGCAGGGAGGGACTATGGCTACACCTTC
CASQGAGRDYGYTF
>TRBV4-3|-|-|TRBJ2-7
TGCGCCAGCAGCCAAGTCATAGGAGCCTACGAGCAGTACTTC
CASSQVIGAYEQYF
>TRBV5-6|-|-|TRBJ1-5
TGTGCCAGCAGCTTCGGGGATCAGCCCCAGCATTTT
CASSFGDQPQHF
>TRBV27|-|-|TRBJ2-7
TGTGCCAGCAGTTTGAATTACAGGAGCTACGAGCAGTACTTC
CASSLNYRSYEQYF
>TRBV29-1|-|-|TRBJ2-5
TGCAGCGGGGGGGACAGAGGACAAGAGACCCAGTACTTC
CSGGDRGQETQYF
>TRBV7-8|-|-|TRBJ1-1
TGTGCCAGCAGCTTAGGATCGGGTATGAACACTGAAGCTTTCTTT
CASSLGSGMNTEAFF
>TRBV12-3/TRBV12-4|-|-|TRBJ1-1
TGTGCCAGCAGTTTGGGAGGGAACACTGAAGCTTTCTTT
CASSLGGNTEAFF
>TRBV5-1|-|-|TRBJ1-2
TGCGCCAGCAGCTTTAGCACCAACTATGGCTACACCTTC
CASSFSTNYGYTF
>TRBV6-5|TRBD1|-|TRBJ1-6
TGTGCCAGCAGGGGACAGGGATATTCACCCCTCCACTTT
CASRGQGYSPLHF
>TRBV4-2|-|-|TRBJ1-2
TGTGCCAGCAGCCAAGATGACTCTGGAAGGGGCTACACCTTC
CASSQDDSGRGYTF
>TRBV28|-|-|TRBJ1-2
TGTGCCAGCAGTCCAGGCGACTATGGCTACACCTTC
CASSPGDYGYTF
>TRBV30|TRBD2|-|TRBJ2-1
TGTGCCTGGAAGGGACTAGCGGCGTACAATGAGCAGTTCTTC
CAWKGLAAYNEQFF
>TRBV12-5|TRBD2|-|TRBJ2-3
TGTGCTAGTGGTTTTCCCCCGACTAGCTCCAACACAGATACGCAGTATTTT
CASGFPPTSSNTDTQYF
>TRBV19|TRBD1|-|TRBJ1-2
TGTGCCAGTAGTCCGACCAGGGGGTCTAACTATGGCTACACCTTC
CASSPTRGSNYGYTF
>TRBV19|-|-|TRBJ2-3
TGTGCCAGCGCGGGGAGGACTAGCACAGATACGCAGTATTTT
CASAGRTSTDTQYF
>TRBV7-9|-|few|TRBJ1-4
TGTGCCAGCAGCTTCAACACGATCGCTAATGAAAAACTGTTTTTT
CASSFNTIANEKLFF
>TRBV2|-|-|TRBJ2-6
TGTGCCAGCAGTGGTTCTGCTGGGGCCAACGTCCTGACTTTC
CASSGSAGANVLTF
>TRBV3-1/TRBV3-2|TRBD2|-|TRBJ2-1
TGTGCCAGCAGCCAACTAGCGGGCTCCTACAATGAGCAGTTCTTC
CASSQLAGSYNEQFF
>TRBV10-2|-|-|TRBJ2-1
TGCGCCAGCAGCTCTTACAATGAGCAGTTCTTC
CASSSYNEQFF
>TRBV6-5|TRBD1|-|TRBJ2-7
TGTGCCAGCAGTTCCGGGACAGGGACCACCTACGAGCAGTACTTC
CASSSGTGTTYEQYF
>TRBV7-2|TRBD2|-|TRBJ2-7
TGTGCCAGCAGCCTCCGGCCCGGGACTAGCGGGACGTTAAGATGGCACTTC
CASSLRPGTSGTLRWHF
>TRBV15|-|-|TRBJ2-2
TGTGCCACCAGCAGCTGGCGGGGTAAGGACACCGGGGAGCTGTTTTTT
CATSSWRGKDTGELFF
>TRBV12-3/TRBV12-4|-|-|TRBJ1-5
TGTGCCAGCAGCAGACAGGGCAATCAGCCCCAGCATTTT
CASSRQGNQPQHF
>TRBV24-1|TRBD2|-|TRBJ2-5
TGTGCCACCAGTGATCAGGGACTAGCGGGAGGAGAGACCCAGTACTTC
CATSDQGLAGGETQYF
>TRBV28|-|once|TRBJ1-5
TGTGCCAGCAGGCAGTTCAATCAGCCCCAGCATTTT
CASRQFNQPQHF
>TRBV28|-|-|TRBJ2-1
TGTGCCAGCAGTCGGGGGGCTGAGTGGCACAATGAGCAGTTCTTC
CASSRGAEWHNEQFF
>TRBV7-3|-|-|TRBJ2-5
TGTGCCAGCAGCTTTTCGGCGGTCACAGAGACCCAGTACTTC
CASSFSAVTETQYF
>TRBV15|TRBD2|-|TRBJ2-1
TGTGCCACCAGCAGAGATAGCGGGGGCTCCTACAATGAGCAGTTCTTC
CATSRDSGGSYNEQFF
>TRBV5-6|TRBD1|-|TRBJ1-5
TGTGCCAGCAACCGACAGGGTGGGCAGCCCCAGCATTTT
CASNRQGGQPQHF
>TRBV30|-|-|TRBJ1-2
TGTGCCTGGAGCGGTAACCAGGGGCGGGGCTACACCTTC
CAWSGNQGRGYTF
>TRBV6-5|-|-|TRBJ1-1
TGTGCCAGCAGGGGGGGGCTAGAAGCTTTCTTT
CASRGGLEAFF
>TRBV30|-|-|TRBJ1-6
TGTGCCTGGACGCGGGGAGGCAATTCACCCCTCCACTTT
CAWTRGGNSPLHF
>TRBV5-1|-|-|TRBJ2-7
TGCGCCAGCAGCTTGGCCCGGTCCTCCCGGAGGTACTTC
CASSLARSSRRYF
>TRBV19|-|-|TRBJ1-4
TGTGCCAGTAGTATGGGGGGAGAAAAACTGTTTTTT
CASSMGGEKLFF
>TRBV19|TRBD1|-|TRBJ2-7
TGTGCCAGTAGCCCGGGACAGGCACACTACGAGCAGTACTTC
CASSPGQAHYEQYF
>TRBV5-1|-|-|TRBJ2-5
TGCGCCAGCAGCTTGGAGCCAGGAATAGGAGAGACCCAGTACTTC
CASSLEPGIGETQYF
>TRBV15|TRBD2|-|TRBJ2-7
TGTGCCACCAGCAGAGGGGCGGGAGTCGGCGAGCAGTACTTC
CATSRGAGVGEQYF
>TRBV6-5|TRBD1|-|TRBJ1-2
TGTGCCAGCAGTAAACCGGGACAGGAGTCGAGCACCTTC
CASSKPGQESSTF
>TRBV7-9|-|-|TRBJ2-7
TGTGCCAGCAGCTTAGCGGGAACAGGCTACGAGCAGTACTTC
CASSLAGTGYEQYF
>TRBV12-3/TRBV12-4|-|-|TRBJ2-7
TGTGCCAGCAGTTTAGGCGGAAGGGACATCTACTTC
CASSLGGRDIYF
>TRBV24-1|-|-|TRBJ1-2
TGTGCCACCAGTGATTCGGGTGGCTATGGCTACACCTTC
CATSDSGGYGYTF
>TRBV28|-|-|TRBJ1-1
TGTGCCAGCAATGAGGGGGATCACACTGAAGCTTTCTTT
CASNEGDHTEAFF
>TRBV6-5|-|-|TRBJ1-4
TGTGCCAGCAGGGGGGCCTCCCAGGGGGAAAAACTGTTTTTT
CASRGASQGEKLFF
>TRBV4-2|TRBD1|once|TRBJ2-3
TGTGCCAGCAGCCAAGATCTTAGTTGGGGACAGACCACAGATACGCAGTATTTT
CASSQDLSWGQTTDTQYF
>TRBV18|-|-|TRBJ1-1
TGTGCCAGCTCACCGAGGGAGGCTGAAGCTTTCTTT
CASSPREAEAFF
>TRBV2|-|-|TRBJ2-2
TGTGCCAGCAGTGTACAAGGGCGGGACGGGGAGCTGTTTTTT
CASSVQGRDGELFF
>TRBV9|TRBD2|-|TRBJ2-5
TGTGCCAGCAGCCTAGGACTAGCTGGGGAGACCCAGTACTTC
CASSLGLAGETQYF
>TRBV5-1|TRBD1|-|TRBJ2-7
TGCGCCAGCAGCTTGGTCTGGTCGAGACAGGGAAAAGACGAGCAGTACTTC
CASSLVWSRQGKDEQYF